Detailed here is one T cell receptor beta chain. This entry belongs to a study of blood T cell repertoires in COVID-19. Study-wide background: Samples taken during acute and convalescent COVID-19 were collected in the United States, Italy and Spain. Nucleic acid was either cDNA or gDNA, and it came from T cells, B-cell-depleted T cells, or PBMCs.

The CDR3 length is 13 residues. Trimming stripped 7 bases from V and 1 base from J, with 10 bases between. Study processing details: Scientists estimated how many nucleated cells there were by amplifying reference gene primers. Profiled with immunoSEQ multiplex PCR; TCRdb holds only in-frame clones, not every one. The DNA was the basis for D and trimming; V, J and clone size are from that table. The data contain roughly 140,000 clones, 80% of them singletons. This rearrangement joins TRBV12-3 or TRBV12-4 to TRBJ2-5; D not certain. What was sequenced was peripheral blood. The clonotype was recovered from a man aged 65 to 85 who had recovered from COVID-19. The CDR3 bases are TGTGCCAGCACCCTGACAACCCAAGAGACCCAGTACTTC. It codes for CASTLTTQETQYF.